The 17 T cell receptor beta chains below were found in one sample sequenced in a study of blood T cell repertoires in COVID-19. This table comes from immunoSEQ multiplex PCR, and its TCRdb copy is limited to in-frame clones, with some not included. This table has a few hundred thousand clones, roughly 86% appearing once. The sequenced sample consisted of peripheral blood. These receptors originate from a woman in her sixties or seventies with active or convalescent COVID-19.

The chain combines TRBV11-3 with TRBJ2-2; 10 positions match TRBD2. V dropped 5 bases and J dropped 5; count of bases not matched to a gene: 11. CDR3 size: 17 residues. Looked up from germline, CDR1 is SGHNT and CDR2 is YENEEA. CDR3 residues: CASSPPESGGDTGELFF. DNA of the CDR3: TGTGCCAGCAGCCCCCCGGAGAGCGGGGGGGATACCGGGGAGCTGTTTTTT.

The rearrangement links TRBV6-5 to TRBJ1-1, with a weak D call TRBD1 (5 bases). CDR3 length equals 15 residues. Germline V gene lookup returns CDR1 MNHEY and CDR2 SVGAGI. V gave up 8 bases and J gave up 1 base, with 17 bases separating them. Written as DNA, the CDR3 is TGTGCCAGCGGTTCGGGAGGGACCTCGAACACTGAAGCTTTCTTT. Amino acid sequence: CASGSGGTSNTEAFF.

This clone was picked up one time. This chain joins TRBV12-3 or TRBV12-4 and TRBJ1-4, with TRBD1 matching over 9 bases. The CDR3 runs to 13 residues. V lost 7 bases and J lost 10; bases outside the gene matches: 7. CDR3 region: CASTTRQGGKLFF. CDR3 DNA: TGTGCCAGCACCACCAGACAGGGGGGAAAACTGTTTTTT.

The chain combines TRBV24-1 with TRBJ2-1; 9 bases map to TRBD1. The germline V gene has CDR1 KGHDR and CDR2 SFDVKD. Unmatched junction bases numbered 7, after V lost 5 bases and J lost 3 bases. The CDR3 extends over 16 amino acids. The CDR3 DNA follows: TGTGCCACCAGTGCGAAGGGACAGGGCTTCTACAATGAGCAGTTCTTC. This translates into CATSAKGQGFYNEQFF.

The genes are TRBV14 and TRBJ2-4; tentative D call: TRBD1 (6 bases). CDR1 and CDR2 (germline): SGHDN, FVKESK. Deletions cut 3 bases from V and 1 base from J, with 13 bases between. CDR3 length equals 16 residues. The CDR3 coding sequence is TGTGCCAGCAGCCAGAATCGAGACAGGGCCAAAAACATTCAGTACTTC. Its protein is CASSQNRDRAKNIQYF.

The CDR3 nucleotides read TGTGCCAGCTCTTCGAGTAGGGGAGAGACCCAGTACTTC. It specifies CASSSSRGETQYF. This rearrangement joins TRBV6-6 to TRBJ2-5, with D possibly matching TRBD1 (5 bases). This CDR3 spans 13 amino acids. The V gene lost 8 bases and the J gene lost 4 bases, with 14 bases spanning the gap. Germline V gene lookup returns CDR1 MNHNY and CDR2 SVGAGI (reference sequence).

CDR3 bases: TGTGCCAGCGGGACAGGGAAGGCGGTCGGCAATCAGCCCCAGCATTTT. Encoded protein: CASGTGKAVGNQPQHF. The chain combines TRBV19 with TRBJ1-5; 9 bases agree with TRBD1. The CDR3 extends over 16 amino acids. Germline V gene data show CDR1 as LNHDA and CDR2 as SQIVND (reference sequence). Trimming took 9 bases from V and 2 from J; bases not matched to a gene: 11.

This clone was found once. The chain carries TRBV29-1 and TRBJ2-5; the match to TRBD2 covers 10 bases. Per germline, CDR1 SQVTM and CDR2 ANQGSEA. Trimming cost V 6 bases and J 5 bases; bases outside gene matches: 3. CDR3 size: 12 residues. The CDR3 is CSVHSGGETQYF. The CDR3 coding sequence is TGCAGCGTCCATAGCGGGGGGGAGACCCAGTACTTC.

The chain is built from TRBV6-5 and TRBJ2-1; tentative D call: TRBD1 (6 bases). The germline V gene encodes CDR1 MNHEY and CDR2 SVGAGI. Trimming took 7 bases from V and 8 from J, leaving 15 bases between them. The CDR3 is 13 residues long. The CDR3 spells CASIRGFADEQFF. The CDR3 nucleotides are TGTGCCAGCATTAGGGGGTTCGCAGATGAGCAGTTCTTC.

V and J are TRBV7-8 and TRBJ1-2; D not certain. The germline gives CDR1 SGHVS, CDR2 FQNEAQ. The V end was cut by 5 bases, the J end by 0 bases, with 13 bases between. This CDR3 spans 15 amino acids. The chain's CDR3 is CASSQAGSPNYGYTF. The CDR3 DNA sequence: TGTGCCAGCAGCCAGGCGGGATCCCCTAACTATGGCTACACCTTC.

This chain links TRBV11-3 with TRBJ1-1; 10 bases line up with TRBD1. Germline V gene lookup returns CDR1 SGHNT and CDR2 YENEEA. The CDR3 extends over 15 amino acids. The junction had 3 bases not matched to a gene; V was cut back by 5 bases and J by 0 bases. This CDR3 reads CASSVGTGVNTEAFF. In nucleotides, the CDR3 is TGTGCCAGCAGCGTCGGGACAGGGGTGAACACTGAAGCTTTCTTT.

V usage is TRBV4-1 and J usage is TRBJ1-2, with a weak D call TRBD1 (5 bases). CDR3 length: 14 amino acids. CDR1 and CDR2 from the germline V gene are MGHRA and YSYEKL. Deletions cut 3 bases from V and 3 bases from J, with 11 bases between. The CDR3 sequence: CASSQGGADYGYTF. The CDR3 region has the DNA TGCGCCAGCAGCCAGGGAGGGGCGGACTATGGCTACACCTTC.

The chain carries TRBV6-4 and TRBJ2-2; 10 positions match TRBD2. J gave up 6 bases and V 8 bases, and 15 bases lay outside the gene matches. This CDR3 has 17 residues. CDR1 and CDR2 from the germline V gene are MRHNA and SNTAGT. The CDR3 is CASGLTSGRAVSGELFF. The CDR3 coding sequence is TGTGCCAGCGGCTTGACTAGCGGGCGGGCGGTCTCCGGGGAGCTGTTTTTT.

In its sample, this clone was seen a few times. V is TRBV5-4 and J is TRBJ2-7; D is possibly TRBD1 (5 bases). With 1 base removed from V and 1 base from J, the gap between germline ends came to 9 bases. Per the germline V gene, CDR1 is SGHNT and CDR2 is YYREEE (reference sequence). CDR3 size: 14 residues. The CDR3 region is CASSLQGRSYEQYF. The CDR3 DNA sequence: TGTGCCAGCAGCTTGCAGGGTAGGTCCTACGAGCAGTACTTC.

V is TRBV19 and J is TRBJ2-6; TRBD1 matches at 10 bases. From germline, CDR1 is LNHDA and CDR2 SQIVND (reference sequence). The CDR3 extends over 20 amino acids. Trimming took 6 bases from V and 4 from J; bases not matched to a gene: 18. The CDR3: CASSPLFRDRGRLGANVLTF. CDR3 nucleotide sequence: TGTGCCAGTAGCCCATTATTCCGGGACAGGGGTCGCTTGGGGGCCAACGTCCTGACTTTC.

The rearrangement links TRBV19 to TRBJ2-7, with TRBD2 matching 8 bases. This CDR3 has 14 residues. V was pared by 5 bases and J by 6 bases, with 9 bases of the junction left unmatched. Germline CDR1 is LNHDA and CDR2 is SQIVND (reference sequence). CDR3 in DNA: TGTGCCAGTAGTTTGTGGAATGCGGGGGGCGAGCAGTACTTC. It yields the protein CASSLWNAGGEQYF.

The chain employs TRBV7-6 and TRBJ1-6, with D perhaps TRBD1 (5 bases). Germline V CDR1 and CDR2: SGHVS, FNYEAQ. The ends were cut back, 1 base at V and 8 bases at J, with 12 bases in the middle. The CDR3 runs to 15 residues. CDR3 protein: CASSLGGRADSPLHF. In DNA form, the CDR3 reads TGTGCCAGCAGCTTAGGCGGCAGGGCGGATTCACCCCTCCACTTT. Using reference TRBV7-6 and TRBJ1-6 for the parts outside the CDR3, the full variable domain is GAGVSQSPRYKVTKRGQDVALRCDPISGHVSLYWYRQALGQGPEFLTYFNYEAQQDKSGLPNDRFSAERPEGSISTLTIQRTEQRDSAMYRCASSLGGRADSPLHFGNGTRLTVT.